The rows below give T cell receptor beta chains drawn from one sample of a study of blood T cell repertoires in COVID-19. Sequencing used immunoSEQ multiplex PCR; TCRdb keeps in-frame clones, though not all of them. The sample contains 95,000 to 150,000 clones, around 90% of which appear only once. Sequencing was performed on peripheral blood. The receptors here all came from a woman in her forties or fifties with active or convalescent COVID-19. The CDR3 runs from the conserved cysteine through the conserved F or W. A D gene is named only where the DNA matches it firmly. Rows may omit the clone size; those that give it use once, few, many or a size class.

d_gene: TRBD1
abundance: .
j_gene: TRBJ2-7
v_gene: TRBV2
CDR3aa: CASSLGQGILSSYEQYF
CDR3nt: TGTGCCAGCAGCCTCGGACAGGGAATCCTCTCGTCCTACGAGCAGTACTTC

d_gene: .
abundance: .
j_gene: TRBJ1-6
v_gene: TRBV5-6
CDR3aa: CASSWGAGDSPLHF
CDR3nt: TGTGCCAGCAGCTGGGGGGCGGGAGACTCACCCCTCCACTTT

d_gene: .
abundance: .
j_gene: TRBJ2-7
v_gene: TRBV28
CDR3aa: CASSSAQGKGNYEQYF
CDR3nt: TGTGCCAGCAGTTCCGCTCAGGGGAAGGGAAACTACGAGCAGTACTTC

d_gene: TRBD2
abundance: .
j_gene: TRBJ2-1
v_gene: TRBV9
CDR3aa: CASSVGGRAWDEQFF
CDR3nt: TGTGCCAGCAGCGTAGGCGGGAGGGCGTGGGATGAGCAGTTCTTC

d_gene: TRBD2
abundance: .
j_gene: TRBJ2-7
v_gene: TRBV6-2/TRBV6-3
CDR3aa: CASSGTSGSYEQYF
CDR3nt: TGTGCCAGCAGTGGGACTAGCGGGAGTTACGAGCAGTACTTC

d_gene: .
abundance: .
j_gene: TRBJ1-6
v_gene: TRBV4-1
CDR3aa: CASSQVKGARDNSPLHF
CDR3nt: TGCGCCAGCAGCCAAGTAAAAGGAGCCAGGGATAATTCACCCCTCCACTTT

d_gene: .
abundance: few
j_gene: TRBJ1-1
v_gene: TRBV29-1
CDR3aa: CSVIRRGKNTEAFF
CDR3nt: TGCAGCGTTATACGGAGAGGAAAGAACACTGAAGCTTTCTTT

d_gene: TRBD1
abundance: .
j_gene: TRBJ2-7
v_gene: TRBV30
CDR3aa: CAWSAGDRSSYEQYF
CDR3nt: TGTGCCTGGAGCGCTGGGGACAGGAGCTCCTACGAGCAGTACTTC

d_gene: .
abundance: .
j_gene: TRBJ2-7
v_gene: TRBV5-6
CDR3aa: CASSTLYHEQYF
CDR3nt: TGTGCCAGCAGCACTCTGTACCACGAGCAGTACTTC

d_gene: TRBD1
abundance: .
j_gene: TRBJ1-2
v_gene: TRBV27
CDR3aa: CASSVRQGLNYGYTF
CDR3nt: TGTGCCAGCAGTGTAAGACAGGGGCTAAACTATGGCTACACCTTC

d_gene: TRBD1
abundance: once
j_gene: TRBJ2-7
v_gene: TRBV7-2
CDR3aa: CASTDRVAEQYF
CDR3nt: TGTGCCAGCACCGACAGGGTGGCCGAGCAGTACTTC

d_gene: TRBD2
abundance: once
j_gene: TRBJ2-7
v_gene: TRBV5-1
CDR3aa: CASSLGGGVRFSYEQYF
CDR3nt: TGCGCCAGCAGCTTGGGGGGAGGGGTGCGGTTCTCCTACGAGCAGTACTTC

d_gene: TRBD2
abundance: .
j_gene: TRBJ2-1
v_gene: TRBV6-2/TRBV6-3
CDR3aa: CASSLKAGGVHNEQFF
CDR3nt: TGTGCCAGCAGCCTGAAAGCGGGAGGGGTCCACAATGAGCAGTTCTTC

d_gene: TRBD1
abundance: .
j_gene: TRBJ1-2
v_gene: TRBV6-5
CDR3aa: CASRMTGGYGYTF
CDR3nt: TGTGCCAGCAGAATGACAGGGGGGTATGGCTACACCTTC

d_gene: .
abundance: .
j_gene: TRBJ2-5
v_gene: TRBV28
CDR3aa: CASSRIRGETQYF
CDR3nt: TGTGCCAGCAGCCGGATAAGGGGAGAGACCCAGTACTTC

d_gene: .
abundance: .
j_gene: TRBJ2-5
v_gene: TRBV5-1
CDR3aa: CASSLDGAQETQYF
CDR3nt: TGCGCCAGCAGCTTGGACGGAGCCCAAGAGACCCAGTACTTC

d_gene: TRBD1
abundance: once
j_gene: TRBJ2-2
v_gene: TRBV7-2
CDR3aa: CASSLGTGYSGELFF
CDR3nt: TGTGCCAGCAGCCTCGGGACAGGGTATTCCGGGGAGCTGTTTTTT

d_gene: .
abundance: .
j_gene: TRBJ1-5
v_gene: TRBV12-3/TRBV12-4
CDR3aa: CASSFGWDQPQHF
CDR3nt: TGTGCCAGCAGTTTCGGGTGGGATCAGCCCCAGCATTTT

d_gene: .
abundance: .
j_gene: TRBJ2-5
v_gene: TRBV6-5
CDR3aa: CASSPMTGEETQYF
CDR3nt: TGTGCCAGCAGTCCCATGACGGGAGAGGAGACCCAGTACTTC

d_gene: .
abundance: .
j_gene: TRBJ2-7
v_gene: TRBV28
CDR3aa: CASSPTRNEQYF
CDR3nt: TGTGCCAGCAGCCCGACTAGGAACGAGCAGTACTTC

d_gene: TRBD1
abundance: .
j_gene: TRBJ1-1
v_gene: TRBV5-5
CDR3aa: CASSLALTGTGPWGEAFF
CDR3nt: TGTGCCAGCAGCTTGGCCTTAACCGGGACAGGGCCGTGGGGTGAAGCTTTCTTT

d_gene: .
abundance: .
j_gene: TRBJ1-1
v_gene: TRBV30
CDR3aa: CAWKGDNTEAFF
CDR3nt: TGTGCCTGGAAGGGGGATAACACTGAAGCTTTCTTT

d_gene: .
abundance: .
j_gene: TRBJ2-7
v_gene: TRBV6-5
CDR3aa: CASSRGARSLRGQYF
CDR3nt: TGTGCCAGCAGTAGGGGCGCACGGAGCCTACGAGGGCAGTACTTC

d_gene: TRBD2
abundance: .
j_gene: TRBJ2-7
v_gene: TRBV18
CDR3aa: CASSPQAGATYEQYF
CDR3nt: TGTGCCAGCTCACCACAAGCGGGGGCCACCTACGAGCAGTACTTC

d_gene: TRBD2
abundance: .
j_gene: TRBJ2-5
v_gene: TRBV3-1/TRBV3-2
CDR3aa: CASSPTRLAGALETQYF
CDR3nt: TGTGCCAGCAGCCCCACAAGACTAGCGGGAGCTCTGGAGACCCAGTACTTC